This entry describes one TCR beta chain. V lost 6 bases and J 1 base, leaving 9 bases between the germline ends. Germline CDR1 and CDR2: MDHEN and SYDVKM. The CDR3 extends over 13 amino acids. Produced via immunoSEQ multiplex PCR; TCRdb's table is partial and in-frame only. The top ten hold around 0.22% of the sample, which has around 76,000 clones, approximately 96% seen once. This sample was included in a study of technical replicates of blood from a few donors. The source is a human donor in good health. V and J are TRBV28 and TRBJ1-1, with D possibly matching TRBD1 (5 bases). The material sequenced was T cells isolated from PBMCs. The CDR3 sequence: CASREGTNTEAFF. The DNA of the CDR3 is TGTGCCAGCAGGGAGGGGACGAACACTGAAGCTTTCTTT.